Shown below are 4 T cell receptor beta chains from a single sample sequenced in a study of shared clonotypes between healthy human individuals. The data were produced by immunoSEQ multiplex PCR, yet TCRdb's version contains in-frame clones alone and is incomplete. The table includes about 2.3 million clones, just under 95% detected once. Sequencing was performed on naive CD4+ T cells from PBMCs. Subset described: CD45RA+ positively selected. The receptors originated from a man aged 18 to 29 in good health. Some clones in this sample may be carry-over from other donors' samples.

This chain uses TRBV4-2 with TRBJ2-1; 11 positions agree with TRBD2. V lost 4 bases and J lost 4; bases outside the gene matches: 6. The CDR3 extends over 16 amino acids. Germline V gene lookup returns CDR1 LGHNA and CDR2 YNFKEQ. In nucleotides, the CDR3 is TGTGCCAGCAGCCTATCACTAGCGGGAGCTTACAATGAGCAGTTCTTC. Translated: CASSLSLAGAYNEQFF.

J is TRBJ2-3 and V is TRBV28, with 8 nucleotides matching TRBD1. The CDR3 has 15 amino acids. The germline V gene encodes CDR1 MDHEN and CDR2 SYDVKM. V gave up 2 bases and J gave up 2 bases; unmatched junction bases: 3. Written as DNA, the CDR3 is TGTGCCAGCAGTTTACAGGGGGCCTTCACAGATACGCAGTATTTT. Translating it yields CASSLQGAFTDTQYF. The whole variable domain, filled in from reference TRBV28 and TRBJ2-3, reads DVKVTQSSRYLVKRTGEKVFLECVQDMDHENMFWYRQDPGLGLRLIYFSYDVKMKEKGDIPEGYSVSREKKERFSLILESASTNQTSMYLCASSLQGAFTDTQYFGPGTRLTVL.

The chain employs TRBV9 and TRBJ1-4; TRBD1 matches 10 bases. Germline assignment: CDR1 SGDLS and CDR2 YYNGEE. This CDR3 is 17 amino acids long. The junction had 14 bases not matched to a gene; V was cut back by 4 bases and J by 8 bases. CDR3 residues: CASSSPGTTGGEEKLFF. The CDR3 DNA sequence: TGTGCCAGCAGCTCCCCCGGCACGACAGGGGGCGAGGAAAAACTGTTTTTT.

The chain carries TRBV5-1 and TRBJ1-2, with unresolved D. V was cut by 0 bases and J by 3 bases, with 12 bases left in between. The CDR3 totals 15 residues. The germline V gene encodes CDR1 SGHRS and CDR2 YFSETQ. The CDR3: CASSLGPEGDYGYTF. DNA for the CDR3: TGCGCCAGCAGCTTGGGACCCGAGGGTGACTATGGCTACACCTTC.